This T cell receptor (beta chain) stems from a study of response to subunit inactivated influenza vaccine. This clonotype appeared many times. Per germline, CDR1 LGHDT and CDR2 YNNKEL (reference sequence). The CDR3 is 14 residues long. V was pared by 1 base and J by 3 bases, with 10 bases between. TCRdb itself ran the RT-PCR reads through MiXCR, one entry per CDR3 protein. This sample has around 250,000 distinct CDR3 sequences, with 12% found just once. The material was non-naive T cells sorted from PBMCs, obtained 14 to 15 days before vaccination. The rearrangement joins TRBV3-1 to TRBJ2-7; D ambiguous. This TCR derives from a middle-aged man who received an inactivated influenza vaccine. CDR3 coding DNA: TGTGCCAGCAGCCAAGTAGGAAGTCGCTACGAGCAGTACTTC. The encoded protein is CASSQVGSRYEQYF.